This paragraph reports one T cell receptor beta chain. This clone turned up a few times. Which antigen it targets is not known. It has no much larger one-base neighbor in the sample; base qualities were not kept. This sample is drawn from a study of T cell responses to AZD1222 COVID-19 vaccine (dated by TCRdb to 2020 to 2022). Turning to the overall study: AZD1222 recipients with second doses at about 4 weeks or about 12 weeks were pooled, because spike-specific TCR depth and breadth did not differ between schedules. TCR sequencing covered 233 trial participants: around 210 given two doses of AZD1222 and approximately 25 given two doses of MenACWY control vaccine. Trial participants were enrolled into age subgroups of 18-55, 56-69 and 70-plus years, which contained 148, 28 and 57 TCR-sequenced participants, respectively.

The CDR3 regions of human TCRbeta chains were analyzed by immunosequencing. The authors' pipeline ran thus. TCRs in the repertoires were compared against a reference library of SARS-CoV-2-specific TCRs that had been generated with the MIRA antigen-specificity platform. Breadth was defined as the fraction of unique TCRs that were SARS-CoV-2-associated, and depth was defined as the fraction of total T cells that were SARS-CoV-2-associated. Using the MIRA data, each spike-specific TCR was mapped to the spike region that the TCR reacts to and placed in a CD4 or CD8 class. Log10-transformed breadth and depth values were compared by one-way ANOVA with Sidak's multiple comparisons tests. This is the immuneACCESS table as TCRdb keeps it, with only in-frame sequences that have V and J called. A part of the clones is gone; compared with another copy, unresolved V genes explain less than half, and the rest is unexplained. D and trimming were read from the DNA, whereas the V and J calls and clone size are those reported in that table. For this sample there are about 150,000 clones; more than 90% appear just once. Of the sample, under 20% falls within the top ten clones.

After removal of 2 bases from V and 4 bases from J, the junction retains 8 bases not matched to a gene. Inclusive of the bounding cysteine and phenylalanine, the CDR3 is 16 residues long. Only the CDR3 portion is preserved as DNA: 48 bases, with reading frame beginning at the first base. CDR1 and CDR2 (MNHEY, SVGAGI) derive from the germline V gene. The meaning of the sample's time point label: baseline before first vaccination. Samples from vaccinated people were obtained from the UK trials COV001 and COV002, which included a single-blind randomized controlled phase 2/3 trial of AZD1222 (ChAdOx1 nCoV-19) in healthy adults. For TCRbeta chain sequencing, PBMC samples from trial participants were taken at day 0 and at day 28 after the second dose. Overall study outcomes, separate from this receptor: Spike-specific TCR breadth and depth rose significantly after two AZD1222 doses compared with day 0 and with MenACWY recipients. In the small 56-69-year group, the increase in depth fell short of significance, most likely because of low power. Conclusions about previously exposed vaccinees are limited because only a handful of AZD1222 recipients were SARS-CoV-2 seropositive at baseline. Nearly half of unique spike-specific TCRs reportedly recognized epitopes outside regions mutated in the B.1.351 and B.1.1.7 variants. CD4 TCRs associated with the vaccine covered the entire spike protein, and the dominant responses were in regions 160-218 and 743-854. Because no day 14 peak-response samples were available, the repertoires could be characterized only after the peak T cell response. Participants were mostly white British and included more females than males, and it was suggested by the authors that clonal diversity may have been underestimated.

The TCR sequence derives from an adult in good health. The source was peripheral blood, collected on day 0 of AZD1222 vaccination. Rearrangement joined TRBV6-5 to TRBJ2-7; 10 junctional bases match TRBD2. The DNA reads as follows: TGTGCCAGCAGTTACGGGGGACTAGCGAGGGGATACGAGCAGTACTTC. This yields the protein CASSYGGLARGYEQYF.